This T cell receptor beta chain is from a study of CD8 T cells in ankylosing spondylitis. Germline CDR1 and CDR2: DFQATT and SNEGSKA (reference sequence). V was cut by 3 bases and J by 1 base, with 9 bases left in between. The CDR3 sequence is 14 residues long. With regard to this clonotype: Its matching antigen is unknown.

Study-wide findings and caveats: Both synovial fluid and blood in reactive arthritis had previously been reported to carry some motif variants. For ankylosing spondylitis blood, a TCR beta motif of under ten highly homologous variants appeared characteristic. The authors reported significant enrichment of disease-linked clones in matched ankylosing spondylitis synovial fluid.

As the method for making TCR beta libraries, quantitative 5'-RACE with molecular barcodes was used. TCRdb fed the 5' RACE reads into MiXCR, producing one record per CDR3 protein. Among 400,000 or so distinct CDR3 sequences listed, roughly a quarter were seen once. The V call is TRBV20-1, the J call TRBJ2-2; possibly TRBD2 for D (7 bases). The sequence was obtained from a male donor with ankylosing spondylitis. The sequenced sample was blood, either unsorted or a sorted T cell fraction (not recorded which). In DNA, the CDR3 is TGCAGTGCTAGCGGGGGGCAGAACACCGGGGAGCTGTTTTTT. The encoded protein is CSASGGQNTGELFF.